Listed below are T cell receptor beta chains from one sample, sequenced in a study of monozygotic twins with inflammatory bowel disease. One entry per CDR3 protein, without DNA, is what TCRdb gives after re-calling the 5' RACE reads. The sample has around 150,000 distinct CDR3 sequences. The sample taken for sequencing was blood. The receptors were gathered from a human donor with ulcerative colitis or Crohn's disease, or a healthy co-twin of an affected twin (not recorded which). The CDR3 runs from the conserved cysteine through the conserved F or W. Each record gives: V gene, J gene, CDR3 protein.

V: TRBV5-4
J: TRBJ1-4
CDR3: CASSRQPGHGDEKLFF

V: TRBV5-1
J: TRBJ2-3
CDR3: CASSLRSLASTDTQYF

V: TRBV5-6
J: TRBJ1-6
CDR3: CASSHLTGQGNSPLHF

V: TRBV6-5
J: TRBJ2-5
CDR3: CASSLQGPQYF

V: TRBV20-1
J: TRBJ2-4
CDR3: CSAREVAGVAKNIQYF

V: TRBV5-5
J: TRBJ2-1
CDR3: CASSSRGVSYNEQFF

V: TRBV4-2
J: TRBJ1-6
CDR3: CASSQDAGQGGNSPLHF

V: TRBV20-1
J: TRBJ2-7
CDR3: CSAREAGGSYEQYF

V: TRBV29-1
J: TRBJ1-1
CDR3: CSVRDRGPNTEAFF

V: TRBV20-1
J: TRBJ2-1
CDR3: CSAPSSGRAYNEQFF

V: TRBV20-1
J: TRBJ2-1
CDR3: CSARQGINEQFF

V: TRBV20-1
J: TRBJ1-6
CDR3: CSARVAQRASPLHF

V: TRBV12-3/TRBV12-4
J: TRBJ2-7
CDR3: CASSPRPGRSGAYEQYF

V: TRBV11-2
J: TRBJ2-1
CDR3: CASSPQGNEQFF

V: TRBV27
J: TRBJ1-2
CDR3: CASKPTGGVYGYTF

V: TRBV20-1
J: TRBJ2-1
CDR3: CSASSPGPGGDEQFF

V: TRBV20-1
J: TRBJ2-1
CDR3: CSARDRAASGRPDNEQFF

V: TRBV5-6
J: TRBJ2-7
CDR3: CASSVPGKRGEQYF

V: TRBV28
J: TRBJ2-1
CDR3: CASSPPLVTSEGNEQFF

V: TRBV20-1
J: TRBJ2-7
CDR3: CSAAGETSYEQYF

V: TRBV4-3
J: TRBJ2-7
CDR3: CTSSPLTGEPYEQYF

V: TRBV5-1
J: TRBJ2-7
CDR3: CASSLDKFSYEQYF

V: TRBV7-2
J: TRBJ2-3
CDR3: CASSPTSGALDTQYF

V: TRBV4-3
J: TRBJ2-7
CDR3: CASSQVTSGEGGSYEQYF

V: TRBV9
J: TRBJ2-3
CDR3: CASSIGAGLAGDTQYF

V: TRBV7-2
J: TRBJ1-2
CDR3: CASSPGRGNYGYTF

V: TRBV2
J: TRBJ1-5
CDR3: CASSTHPNSNQPQHF

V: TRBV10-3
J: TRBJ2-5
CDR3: CATSLGTSGRTTQETQYF

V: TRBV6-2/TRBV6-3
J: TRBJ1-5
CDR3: CASSYGGADQPQHF

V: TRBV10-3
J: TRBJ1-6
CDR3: CAISESLGRGHNSPLHF

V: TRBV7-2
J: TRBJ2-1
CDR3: CASRTGEDEQFF

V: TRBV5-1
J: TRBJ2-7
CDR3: CASSLGGEQYF

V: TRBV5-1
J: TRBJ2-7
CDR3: CASSLANGYEQYF

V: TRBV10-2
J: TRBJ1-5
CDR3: CASSASGNQPQHF

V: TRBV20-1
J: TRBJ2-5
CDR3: CSAPARRQETQYF

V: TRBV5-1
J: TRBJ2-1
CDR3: CASREGLADSYNEQFF

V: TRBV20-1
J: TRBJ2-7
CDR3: CSARPLDGYEQYF

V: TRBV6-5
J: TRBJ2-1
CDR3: CASSYSTAYSYNEQFF

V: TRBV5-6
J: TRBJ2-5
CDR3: CASSSHITGWTGPQNQETQYF